These 27 T cell receptor beta chains share one sample of origin, sequenced in a study of post-analysis software for immune sequencing data. Included in the TCR beta cDNA libraries were unique molecular identifiers. TCRdb analysed the PCR reads with MiXCR anew, one entry per CDR3 protein. The sample includes 150,000 to 200,000 distinct CDR3 sequences, about 36% of them seen just once. The material was blood, obtained after autologous hematopoietic stem cell transplantation. The receptors originated from a girl aged 10 to 17 with multiple sclerosis.

The chain employs TRBV5-1 and TRBJ2-7; tentative D call: TRBD1 (6 bases). The CDR3 sequence is 15 residues long. V was cut by 0 bases and J by 4 bases, with 14 bases left in between. The germline gives CDR1 SGHRS, CDR2 YFSETQ. CDR3 DNA sequence: TGCGCCAGCAGCTTGGAACAGGGAGCGAATTACGAGCAGTACTTC. As protein: CASSLEQGANYEQYF.

This clonotype was counted only a few times. The V and J genes are TRBV29-1 and TRBJ1-2; TRBD1 might be the D (5 bases). From germline, CDR1 is SQVTM and CDR2 ANQGSEA. The CDR3 has 13 amino acids. V lost 6 bases and J 3 bases, leaving 14 bases between the germline ends. The CDR3 DNA reads TGCAGCGTGGGGGGGAGAGAAGACTATGGCTACACCTTC. Translation: CSVGGREDYGYTF.

This clonotype was recorded a few times. The V call is TRBV4-3, the J call TRBJ2-2; 7 bases line up with TRBD2. V shed 1 base and J 7 bases; nucleotides not matched to a gene: 9. This CDR3 has 16 amino acids. The germline V gene has CDR1 LGHNA and CDR2 YSLEER. The CDR3 coding sequence is TGCGCCAGCAGCCAAGTCTGGCGGGAGAGGGGCGGGGAGCTGTTTTTT. This encodes CASSQVWRERGGELFF.

This chain connects TRBV4-2 to TRBJ2-5; 9 bases are a match to TRBD1. The V gene end was trimmed by 4 bases and the J gene end by 5 bases; junction bases not matched to a gene: 2. This CDR3 region has 13 residues. CDR1 is LGHNA and CDR2 is YNFKEQ in the germline V gene. CDR3 sequence reads: CASSRTGVETQYF. CDR3 sequence (DNA): TGTGCCAGCAGCCGGACAGGGGTGGAGACCCAGTACTTC.

This clonotype has only one observation. The chain couples TRBV29-1 to TRBJ2-7; D perhaps matches TRBD2 (5 bases). CDR3 size: 15 residues. Germline V lookup: CDR1 SQVTM, CDR2 ANQGSEA. V lost 1 base, J lost 5 bases, and 18 bases lay in between. The CDR3 region has the DNA TGCAGCGTTGAAGGGTCCCGGGAAAGTCTCGACGAGCAGTACTTC. It translates to CSVEGSRESLDEQYF.

This clonotype has a handful of counts. CDR3 in amino acids: CSAREPSEEPQHF. Written as DNA, the CDR3 is TGCAGTGCTAGGGAGCCTTCGGAGGAGCCCCAGCATTTT. The chain uses TRBV20-1 and TRBJ1-5, with D hard to call. Germline CDR1 DFQATT, CDR2 SNEGSKA (reference sequence). Trimming cost V 3 bases and J 8 bases, with 14 bases left between them. The CDR3 spans 13 residues.

This clonotype was counted only a few times. The chain combines TRBV5-6 with TRBJ1-1; TRBD1 aligns across 7 bases. The CDR3 has 13 residues. Germline-derived CDR1 and CDR2 are SGHDT and YYEEEE. V was clipped by 4 bases and J by 11 bases; unmatched bases: 11. This CDR3 is CASSVGTVLKAFF. CDR3 coding DNA: TGTGCCAGCAGCGTAGGGACAGTTTTAAAGGCTTTCTTT.

This clonotype was seen repeatedly, ten times or more. CDR3 sequence (DNA): TGTGCCAGCAGCCAAGATTACGGGACAGATTACTATGGCTACACCTTC. It translates to CASSQDYGTDYYGYTF. This chain uses TRBV3-1 with TRBJ1-2; TRBD1 matches at 7 bases. The CDR3 is 16 residues long. V lost 0 bases, J lost 3 bases, and 7 bases stayed unmatched. CDR1 LGHDT and CDR2 YNNKEL come from the germline V gene (reference sequence).

The CDR3 DNA is TGCAGTGCGACTCTAGCGGGAGGACTAGAGACCCAGTACTTC. Translating it yields CSATLAGGLETQYF. The genes are TRBV20-1 and TRBJ2-5; 11 positions match TRBD2. The CDR3 totals 14 residues. Germline V gene lookup returns CDR1 DFQATT and CDR2 SNEGSKA (reference sequence). With 6 bases clipped from V and 4 bases from J, the junction kept 7 bases outside the gene matches.

This clonotype was picked up many times. The chain links TRBV5-6 to TRBJ2-1; D gene uncertain. The CDR3 spans 14 residues. Germline V gene sequence: CDR1 SGHDT, CDR2 YYEEEE. V lost 3 bases and J 10 bases, leaving 17 bases between the germline ends. The CDR3 DNA reads as TGTGCCAGCAGCTCAGACATTTTTTTGGTCGAGCAGTTCTTC. Translation gives CASSSDIFLVEQFF. Drawing the rest from reference TRBV5-6 and TRBJ2-1, the complete variable domain is DAGVTQSPTHLIKTRGQQVTLRCSPKSGHDTVSWYQQALGQGPQFIFQYYEEEERQRGNFPDRFSGHQFPNYSSELNVNALLLGDSALYLCASSSDIFLVEQFFGPGTRLTVL.

This clonotype was seen only a few times. V gene TRBV12-3 or TRBV12-4 combines with J gene TRBJ2-4, with unresolved D. V was shortened by 6 bases and J by 7 bases, with 13 bases between the two germline ends. The CDR3 is made up of 13 amino acids. CDR3 sequence: CASRPSGTNIQYF. CDR3 DNA sequence: TGTGCCAGCAGGCCTTCTGGTACGAACATTCAGTACTTC.

The rearrangement links TRBV5-1 to TRBJ2-5, with TRBD1 identical over 10 bases. The CDR3 is made up of 15 amino acids. The germline V gene encodes CDR1 SGHRS and CDR2 YFSETQ. Unmatched junction bases numbered 5, after V lost 4 bases and J lost 2 bases. CDR3: CASSTGDRGQETQYF. The CDR3 region has the DNA TGCGCCAGCAGCACCGGGGACAGGGGTCAAGAGACCCAGTACTTC.

The chain combines TRBV4-2 with TRBJ2-7; D perhaps matches TRBD1 (6 bases). The CDR3 length is 14 residues. Germline CDR1 and CDR2: LGHNA and YNFKEQ. V lost 1 base, J lost 1 base, and 8 bases lay in between. The DNA of the CDR3 is TGTGCCAGCAGCCAAGGAGGACAGTCCTACGAGCAGTACTTC. Translating it yields CASSQGGQSYEQYF.

This chain connects TRBV12-3 or TRBV12-4 to TRBJ1-2; maybe TRBD1 (5 bases). The CDR3 covers 13 residues. V was pared by 5 bases and J by 4 bases, with 11 bases between. The CDR3 is CASSAGTAYGYTF. The DNA for the CDR3 is TGTGCCAGCAGTGCCGGGACTGCCTATGGCTACACCTTC.

The rearrangement links TRBV20-1 to TRBJ2-1, with 15 bases fitting TRBD2. Germline V CDR1 and CDR2: DFQATT, SNEGSKA (reference sequence). V lost 6 bases and J lost 5; bases outside the gene matches: 5. The CDR3 covers 15 residues. For the CDR3, the DNA is TGCAGTGCCCGGACTAGCGGGAGGGTAGACAATGAGCAGTTCTTC. Residues: CSARTSGRVDNEQFF.

This chain connects TRBV15 to TRBJ1-5; D possibly corresponds to TRBD1 (6 bases). The CDR3 extends over 15 amino acids. The V end was cut by 8 bases, the J end by 0 bases, with 14 bases between. In germline, CDR1 is LNHNV, CDR2 YYDKDF (reference sequence). CDR3 amino acids: CATGAGAYSNQPQHF. DNA of the CDR3: TGTGCCACCGGGGCAGGGGCATATAGCAATCAGCCCCAGCATTTT.

The rearrangement joins TRBV4-2 to TRBJ2-1; possible D gene TRBD2, 6 bases. This CDR3 is built from 17 residues. The germline gives CDR1 LGHNA, CDR2 YNFKEQ. With 0 bases removed from V and 8 bases from J, the gap between germline ends came to 20 bases. DNA for the CDR3: TGTGCCAGCAGCCAAGATGGCGCCGCGGGACTCCGCGATGAGCAGTTCTTC. Amino acids: CASSQDGAAGLRDEQFF.

V usage is TRBV13 and J usage is TRBJ1-2, with D unresolved. V shed 0 bases and J shed 0 bases, with 11 bases lying between them. The length of the CDR3 is 16 residues. CDR1 and CDR2 from the germline V gene are PRHDT and FYEKMQ (reference sequence). CDR3 region: CASSLGRSVANYGYTF. CDR3 in DNA: TGTGCCAGCAGCTTAGGCCGCTCGGTTGCTAACTATGGCTACACCTTC.

The rearrangement joins TRBV20-1 to TRBJ1-5; TRBD1 matches 8 bases. Germline CDR1 and CDR2: DFQATT and SNEGSKA (reference sequence). The CDR3 sequence is 14 residues long. J was trimmed by 2 bases and V by 8 bases; bases with no gene match: 8. The CDR3 is CSFDRGIGNQPQHF. In DNA, the CDR3 is TGCAGTTTCGACAGGGGAATAGGCAATCAGCCCCAGCATTTT.

The chain joins TRBV28 to TRBJ2-5; D gene uncertain. The end of the DNA aligns better with TRBJ2-7, so the J call may be wrong. Germline loops: CDR1 MDHEN, CDR2 SYDVKM. CDR3 length equals 11 residues. The CDR3: CASEGTHEQYF. DNA for the CDR3: TGTGCCAGCGAAGGAACCCACGAGCAGTACTTC.

The sample holds many counts of this clonotype. The genes are TRBV5-1 and TRBJ2-1; no clear D. V was trimmed by 1 base and J by 0 bases, leaving 14 bases between them. The CDR3 has 17 residues. Germline CDR1 and CDR2: SGHRS and YFSETQ. CDR3 region: CASSLSSSRNSYNEQFF. CDR3 coding DNA: TGCGCCAGCAGCTTGAGTTCATCTAGGAACTCCTACAATGAGCAGTTCTTC.

The CDR3: CSATGGGSYSNQPQHF. As DNA, the CDR3 is TGCAGTGCTACCGGGGGCGGCTCCTATAGCAATCAGCCCCAGCATTTT. The chain links TRBV20-1 to TRBJ1-5; TRBD1 is a possible D gene (6 bases). Deletions cut 4 bases from V and 0 bases from J, with 16 bases between. Germline values: CDR1 DFQATT, CDR2 SNEGSKA (reference sequence). The CDR3 loop spans 16 amino acids.

This clonotype was counted between two and nine times. V is TRBV7-9 and J is TRBJ2-7; TRBD1 matches at 9 bases. Germline CDR1 reads SEHNR; CDR2 reads FQNEAQ (reference sequence). The CDR3 sequence is 15 residues long. With V trimmed by 5 bases and J by 3 bases, 8 bases remained unmatched. CDR3 sequence (DNA): TGTGCCAGCAGCCATAGTGACAGGGGGAACTACGAGCAGTACTTC. Protein sequence: CASSHSDRGNYEQYF.

The genes are TRBV7-8 and TRBJ2-1; 9 bases agree with TRBD2. V was pared by 5 bases and J by 3 bases, with 8 bases of the junction left unmatched. CDR1 is SGHVS and CDR2 is FQNEAQ in the germline V gene. The CDR3 contains 16 residues. The CDR3 nucleotides are TGTGCCAGCAGCCCGAAGGGGCGGGAGGGCTACAATGAGCAGTTCTTC. It codes for CASSPKGREGYNEQFF.

V is TRBV24-1 and J is TRBJ2-6; D possibly corresponds to TRBD1 (6 bases). Germline V gene lookup returns CDR1 KGHDR and CDR2 SFDVKD. The CDR3 totals 16 residues. V lost 4 bases and J lost 2, with 11 bases in between. CDR3 DNA sequence: TGTGCCACCAGTGACCCTACAGGGACTGGGGCCAACGTCCTGACTTTC. Translating it yields CATSDPTGTGANVLTF.

This chain connects TRBV6-6 to TRBJ1-2; D possibly corresponds to TRBD1 (6 bases). CDR1 is MNHNY, CDR2 SVGAGI, per germline (reference sequence). V dropped 0 bases and J dropped 6 bases, with 14 bases sitting between them. The CDR3 extends over 15 amino acids. The CDR3 reads CASSYSWTVLHGYTF. DNA for the CDR3: TGTGCCAGCAGTTACTCCTGGACAGTCCTCCATGGCTACACCTTC.

The V call is TRBV10-3, the J call TRBJ2-3, with TRBD2 matching 11 bases. This CDR3 is 16 amino acids long. The V gene's germline CDR1 is ENHRY and CDR2 SYGVKD. V dropped 4 bases and J dropped 0; count of bases not matched to a gene: 3. CDR3 protein: CAISARTSGSTDTQYF. The CDR3 DNA reads as TGTGCCATCAGTGCCCGGACTAGCGGGAGCACAGATACGCAGTATTTT.